The next 14 T cell receptor beta chains were all read from a single sample in a study of T cells in Graves' hyperthyroidism and ophthalmopathy. TCR beta CDR3 regions were amplified from RNA transcripts. An initial round of RT-PCR targeting the TCR CDR3 relied on the HTBI primer set. TCRdb re-called the multiplex PCR reads with MiXCR, one entry per CDR3 protein. The table lists about 350,000 distinct CDR3 sequences, approximately 14% of them singletons, with approximately 25% in the top ten. The sequencing sample was made of blood. The receptor source for this set is a woman between 25 and 40 years old with Graves' hyperthyroidism.

The table lists this clonotype with many counts. The gene calls are TRBV24-1 and TRBJ2-3, with TRBD1 as a possible D gene (6 bases). The CDR3 loop spans 15 amino acids. Germline loops: CDR1 KGHDR, CDR2 SFDVKD. V was trimmed by 9 bases and J by 0 bases, leaving 15 bases between them. In nucleotides, the CDR3 is TGTGCCACCCACCCCGGGACACTAAGCACAGATACGCAGTATTTT. Translation gives CATHPGTLSTDTQYF.

The chain joins TRBV7-9 to TRBJ2-7; D possibly corresponds to TRBD2 (5 bases). CDR1 and CDR2 (germline): SEHNR, FQNEAQ (reference sequence). This CDR3 comprises 16 residues. Deletions cut 2 bases from V and 2 bases from J, with 16 bases between. The CDR3 DNA is TGTGCCAGCAGCTTAACCCGGGATATTAAAACCTACGAGCAGTACTTC. Residues: CASSLTRDIKTYEQYF.

This clonotype was seen repeatedly, ten times or more. This rearrangement joins TRBV6-2 or TRBV6-3 to TRBJ1-1; D unresolved. Germline assignment: CDR1 MNHEY and CDR2 SVGEGT. The CDR3 has 12 amino acids. Deletions cut 2 bases from V and 0 bases from J, with 1 base between. CDR3 loop: CASSYMNTEAFF. In DNA form, the CDR3 reads TGTGCCAGCAGTTACATGAACACTGAAGCTTTCTTT.

This clonotype was seen many times. The chain joins TRBV28 to TRBJ2-1; no reliable D call. V was pared by 7 bases and J by 0 bases, with 10 bases between. Germline V gives CDR1 MDHEN, CDR2 SYDVKM. The CDR3 has 14 residues. The CDR3 here is CASNSWSSYNEQFF. CDR3 nucleotide sequence: TGTGCCAGCAATTCTTGGAGCTCCTACAATGAGCAGTTCTTC.

This clonotype was observed a handful of times. This chain connects TRBV24-1 to TRBJ2-2; 9 bases map to TRBD1. Germline assignment: CDR1 KGHDR and CDR2 SFDVKD. This CDR3 contains 16 residues. Trimming took 3 bases from V and 5 from J; bases not matched to a gene: 6. The DNA for the CDR3 is TGTGCCACCAGTGATGTGGGGACAGGGCGGACCGGGGAGCTGTTTTTT. Translation: CATSDVGTGRTGELFF.

This rearrangement joins TRBV6-1 to TRBJ1-3; TRBD1 agrees at 8 bases. The CDR3 spans 15 residues. Germline V CDR1 and CDR2: MNHNS, SASEGT. J was trimmed by 0 bases and V by 7 bases; bases with no gene match: 5. CDR3 loop: CASIRGTGSGNTIYF. DNA for the CDR3: TGTGCCAGCATAAGAGGGACAGGCTCTGGAAACACCATATATTTT.

This clonotype has more than one count but fewer than ten. CDR3 protein: CASSQNRGTPGEQYF. The CDR3 DNA reads TGTGCCAGCAGCCAAAATAGGGGTACCCCTGGCGAGCAGTACTTC. This chain uses TRBV3-1 with TRBJ2-7; D possibly corresponds to TRBD1 (5 bases). Trimming cost V 2 bases and J 6 bases, with 17 bases left between them. The CDR3 is 15 residues long. Germline assignment: CDR1 LGHDT and CDR2 YNNKEL (reference sequence).

The chain joins TRBV4-3 to TRBJ2-7, with D maybe TRBD1 (6 bases). Germline CDR1 is LGHNA and CDR2 is YSLEER. Trimming left V 1 base short and J 2 bases short, with 12 bases between. The CDR3 has 15 amino acids. CDR3 region: CASSQGGAGAYEQYF. As DNA, the CDR3 is TGCGCCAGCAGCCAAGGTGGGGCAGGGGCCTACGAGCAGTACTTC.

This clonotype has ten or more counts. The V and J genes are TRBV7-3 and TRBJ1-6, with unresolved D. With 5 bases removed from V and 5 bases from J, the gap between germline ends came to 16 bases. The CDR3 spans 16 residues. Germline loops: CDR1 SGHTA, CDR2 FQGTGA. CDR3 nucleotide sequence: TGTGCCAGCAGCCCCCTTTTGGCACCTCATAATTCACCCCTCCACTTT. Amino acid sequence: CASSPLLAPHNSPLHF.

DNA of the CDR3: TGCAGTGCTCCGGACATGTTAACTTATAGCAATCAGCCCCAGCATTTT. Translation gives CSAPDMLTYSNQPQHF. The chain uses TRBV20-1 and TRBJ1-5; maybe TRBD1 (5 bases). This CDR3 is 16 amino acids long. V dropped 5 bases and J dropped 0 bases, with 17 bases sitting between them. Germline values: CDR1 DFQATT, CDR2 SNEGSKA (reference sequence).

This clonotype has at least ten counts. The rearrangement links TRBV27 to TRBJ2-5, with 9 positions matching TRBD1. V lost 7 bases, J lost 5 bases, and 2 bases stayed unmatched. The CDR3 extends over 12 amino acids. Germline CDR1 and CDR2: MNHEY and SMNVEV (reference sequence). The CDR3 loop reads CASMGQGETQYF. The CDR3 DNA sequence: TGTGCCAGCATGGGACAGGGTGAGACCCAGTACTTC.

The gene calls are TRBV28 and TRBJ1-6; no clear D gene. Trimming removed 3 bases from V and 9 bases from J, with 6 bases in between. This CDR3 has 12 residues. CDR1 is MDHEN and CDR2 is SYDVKM in the germline V gene. The CDR3 DNA reads as TGTGCCAGCAGTTTCTTAACTTCACCCCTCCACTTT. Translating it yields CASSFLTSPLHF.

This clonotype showed up many times. The chain recombines TRBV6-1 with TRBJ2-5; D is unresolved. CDR1 and CDR2 (germline): MNHNS, SASEGT. Trimming took 9 bases from V and 5 from J, leaving 16 bases between them. This CDR3 spans 13 amino acids. CDR3 in amino acids: CASELSEAETQYF. CDR3 DNA: TGTGCCAGTGAGCTCAGCGAGGCGGAGACCCAGTACTTC.

This clonotype was detected many times. The CDR3: CASSFRLAGGNNEQFF. As DNA, the CDR3 is TGTGCCAGCAGCTTCCGACTAGCGGGAGGGAACAATGAGCAGTTCTTC. The V call is TRBV7-9, the J call TRBJ2-1, with 14 bases fitting TRBD2. Germline-derived CDR1 and CDR2 are SEHNR and FQNEAQ (reference sequence). V lost 3 bases and J lost 5; bases outside the gene matches: 3. This CDR3 is 16 amino acids long.